This entry describes one TCR beta chain. One entry per CDR3 protein, called by TCRdb with MiXCR from the reads. The repertoire consists of some 180,000 distinct CDR3 sequences, with approximately 20% occurring once and the leading ten covering roughly 2.9%. These data originate in a study of T cell repertoires in cytomegalovirus infection. Study details: Signatures in public TCR beta sequences pointed to both CMV infection and matching HLA type.

Germline V gives CDR1 SGHKS, CDR2 YYEKEE (reference sequence). J lost 5 bases, V lost 7 bases, and 11 bases had no gene match. The CDR3 runs to 15 residues. The sequence was collected from a human donor in good health (CMV status not recorded). Some clones in this sample may be carry-over from other donors' samples. The sequencing sample was made of PBMCs. V and J are TRBV5-5 and TRBJ2-5; 10 positions agree with TRBD1. CDR3 sequence: CASLGTGVSWETQYF. CDR3 nucleotides: TGTGCCAGCTTGGGGACAGGGGTTTCGTGGGAGACCCAGTACTTC.